The 21 T cell receptor beta chains given below trace back to one sample, sequenced in a study of T cell responses to AZD1222 COVID-19 vaccine. Produced via immunoSEQ multiplex PCR; TCRdb's table is partial and in-frame only. The sample has approximately 170,000 clones, about nine tenths seen once. The specimen was peripheral blood, collected on day 0 of AZD1222 vaccination. These receptors were collected from an adult in good health.

The chain links TRBV18 to TRBJ2-7; 7 bases line up with TRBD1. The junction had 15 bases not matched to a gene; V was cut back by 3 bases and J by 4 bases. This CDR3 contains 17 residues. CDR1 is KGHSH, CDR2 LQKENI, per germline. CDR3 protein: CASSPMTGMRARYEQYF. CDR3 coding DNA: TGTGCCAGCTCACCGATGACAGGGATGAGAGCACGGTACGAGCAGTACTTC.

V and J are TRBV11-3 and TRBJ2-1; the D gene is possibly TRBD1 (7 bases). The CDR3 contains 15 residues. With 5 bases removed from V and 7 bases from J, the gap between germline ends came to 18 bases. The germline V gene has CDR1 SGHNT and CDR2 YENEEA. CDR3 nucleotides: TGTGCCAGCAGCCAAAGACAGGGAGGTGGAAATGAGCAGTTCTTC. Translated, it gives CASSQRQGGGNEQFF.

The rearrangement uses TRBV20-1 and TRBJ1-1; D is uncertain. CDR3 length: 11 residues. Germline V CDR1 and CDR2: DFQATT, SNEGSKA (reference sequence). The V and J ends lost 3 bases and 11 bases respectively, with 13 bases between them. The CDR3 here is CSASGNNGAFF. The CDR3 DNA reads as TGCAGTGCTAGTGGGAATAATGGGGCTTTCTTT.

In the case of this clone: Other DNA variants within this sample encode the same CDR3. The chain is built from TRBV3-1 (or the pseudogene TRBV3-2) and TRBJ1-5; 7 nucleotides line up with TRBD1. This CDR3 region has 15 residues. Germline-derived CDR1 and CDR2 are LGHDT and YNNKEL (reference sequence). The ends lost 3 bases at V and 0 bases at J; junction bases unmatched: 2. The CDR3 DNA reads as TGTGCCAGCAGCCAGGGACAGATTAGCAATCAGCCCCAGCATTTT. Its protein product is CASSQGQISNQPQHF.

The chain couples TRBV4-2 to TRBJ2-7; D possibly corresponds to TRBD2 (5 bases). CDR3 length: 16 residues. The V end was cut by 0 bases, the J end by 4 bases, with 16 bases between. The germline V gene has CDR1 LGHNA and CDR2 YNFKEQ. The CDR3 protein is CASSQDYGRDRYEQYF. For the CDR3, the DNA is TGTGCCAGCAGCCAAGATTATGGACGGGATCGATACGAGCAGTACTTC.

V and J are TRBV6-5 and TRBJ2-7; either TRBD1 or TRBD2 may supply D (5 bases each). This CDR3 has 13 amino acids. Per the germline V gene, CDR1 is MNHEY and CDR2 is SVGAGI. Trimming pared 5 bases from V and 2 bases from J, leaving 10 bases between. CDR3 in amino acids: CASSRDRAYEQYF. The DNA of the CDR3 is TGTGCCAGCAGTAGGGACCGAGCCTACGAGCAGTACTTC.

CDR3 sequence reads: CASSFRLAAYNEQFF. In nucleotides, the CDR3 is TGTGCCAGCAGTTTTCGACTAGCGGCCTACAATGAGCAGTTCTTC. The chain recombines TRBV6-5 with TRBJ2-1; 9 bases are shared with TRBD2. The junction had 3 bases not matched to a gene; V was cut back by 4 bases and J by 2 bases. This CDR3 has 15 amino acids. The germline V gene encodes CDR1 MNHEY and CDR2 SVGAGI.

The gene calls are TRBV19 and TRBJ1-4, with a possible D match to TRBD1 (5 bases). V shed 4 bases and J shed 0 bases, with 15 bases lying between them. Germline lookup yields CDR1 LNHDA and CDR2 SQIVND (reference sequence). This CDR3 contains 17 residues. CDR3 nucleotides: TGTGCCAGTAGTAGGGGACGGATAGTTGCAACTAATGAAAAACTGTTTTTT. The encoded protein is CASSRGRIVATNEKLFF.

The gene calls are TRBV5-6 and TRBJ1-6, with a weak D call TRBD1 (5 bases). V lost 2 bases and J 8 bases, leaving 11 bases between the germline ends. The CDR3 is made up of 14 amino acids. Germline-derived CDR1 and CDR2 are SGHDT and YYEEEE. CDR3 nucleotides: TGTGCCAGCAGCTTTGACGCGGGGGATTCACCCCTCCACTTT. It yields the protein CASSFDAGDSPLHF.

The chain links TRBV6-5 to TRBJ2-1; D possibly corresponds to TRBD1 (6 bases). The germline gives CDR1 MNHEY, CDR2 SVGAGI. Deletions cut 7 bases from V and 1 base from J, with 14 bases between. This CDR3 is built from 15 residues. The CDR3 loop is CASNLDGTSYNEQFF. The CDR3 DNA reads TGTGCCAGCAACCTCGACGGGACATCCTACAATGAGCAGTTCTTC.

This rearrangement joins TRBV15 to TRBJ1-2; tentatively, D is TRBD1 (6 bases). The CDR3 contains 14 residues. V was cut by 0 bases and J by 7 bases, with 12 bases left in between. CDR1 is LNHNV and CDR2 is YYDKDF in the germline V gene (reference sequence). The CDR3 DNA follows: TGTGCCACCAGCAGAGAAGCCAGGGGTAGTGGCTACACCTTC. As protein: CATSREARGSGYTF.

A word on this clone: Within the sample, other DNA sequences also encode this same CDR3. V gene TRBV3-1 (or the pseudogene TRBV3-2) combines with J gene TRBJ2-7, with D tentatively TRBD1 (6 bases). Trimming shortened V by 1 base and J by 6 bases, and 7 bases separated the two germline ends. There are 12 residues in the CDR3. From germline, CDR1 is LGHDT and CDR2 YNNKEL (reference sequence). In DNA, the CDR3 is TGTGCCAGCAGCCAAGCCAGGGGCGAGCAGTACTTC. Translation gives CASSQARGEQYF.

This sequence joins TRBV2 and TRBJ2-7; 7 nucleotides agree with TRBD1. CDR1 SNHLY and CDR2 FYNNEI come from the germline V gene. After removal of 3 bases from V and 3 bases from J, the junction contained 5 bases not matched to a gene. The CDR3 spans 14 residues. CDR3 sequence: CASSEYRGIYEQYF. CDR3 nucleotides: TGTGCCAGCAGTGAGTACAGGGGAATCTACGAGCAGTACTTC.

The chain links TRBV19 to TRBJ2-2; 7 bases map to TRBD1. The CDR3 covers 15 residues. Germline V CDR1 and CDR2: LNHDA, SQIVND (reference sequence). Trimming cost V 5 bases and J 2 bases; bases outside gene matches: 5. This CDR3 reads CASSVRDSNTGELFF. The CDR3 region has the DNA TGTGCCAGTAGTGTCCGGGACAGCAACACCGGGGAGCTGTTTTTT.

This clone occurred once. V is TRBV5-8 and J is TRBJ2-1; tentative D call: TRBD1 (5 bases). V gave up 2 bases and J gave up 0 bases, with 12 bases separating them. The CDR3 totals 16 residues. Germline values: CDR1 SGHTS, CDR2 YDEGEE. CDR3 DNA sequence: TGTGCCAGCAGCTTCAATACAGGAAGCTCCTACAATGAGCAGTTCTTC. Its protein is CASSFNTGSSYNEQFF.

V usage is TRBV6-5 and J usage is TRBJ1-2; no definite D call. Germline V gives CDR1 MNHEY, CDR2 SVGAGI. CDR3 length equals 13 residues. V dropped 2 bases and J dropped 2 bases, with 6 bases sitting between them. The CDR3 DNA reads as TGTGCCAGCAGTTACCGAGCAAACTATGGCTACACCTTC. Protein product: CASSYRANYGYTF.

J is TRBJ1-2 and V is TRBV18, with 7 bases matching TRBD1. CDR1 is KGHSH, CDR2 LQKENI, per germline. CDR3 length equals 14 residues. Unmatched junction bases numbered 6, after V lost 0 bases and J lost 8 bases. Here the CDR3 reads CASSPPGKQGGYTF. The CDR3 DNA reads TGTGCCAGCTCACCACCGGGGAAACAGGGGGGCTACACCTTC.

As regards this clone: The same CDR3 arises from other DNA sequences in this sample as well. This chain links TRBV7-9 with TRBJ2-7; D is unclear. V lost 4 bases, J lost 2 bases, and 3 bases lay in between. The germline gives CDR1 SEHNR, CDR2 FQNEAQ (reference sequence). The CDR3 is 11 amino acids. The CDR3 here is CASSSTYEQYF. The CDR3 DNA reads as TGTGCCAGCAGCTCAACCTACGAGCAGTACTTC. Based on the CDR3 plus reference TRBV7-9 and TRBJ2-7, the full variable domain is DTGVSQNPRHKITKRGQNVTFRCDPISEHNRLYWYRQTLGQGPEFLTYFQNEAQLEKSRLLSDRFSAERPKGSFSTLEIQRTEQGDSAMYLCASSSTYEQYFGPGTRLTVT.

This clone was found a few times. Other nucleotide sequences in the sample specify the same CDR3. The rearrangement joins TRBV18 to TRBJ1-5; D is undetermined. Between the trimmed V and J ends, which lost 3 bases and 1 base, there was a span of 7 bases. The CDR3 has 14 residues. CDR1 and CDR2 (germline): KGHSH, LQKENI. The DNA of the CDR3 is TGTGCCAGCTCACCGGGTTTGAGCAATCAGCCCCAGCATTTT. Translation: CASSPGLSNQPQHF.

The J gene is TRBJ2-6, the V gene TRBV19; D remains unclear. The CDR3 covers 15 residues. CDR1 LNHDA and CDR2 SQIVND come from the germline V gene (reference sequence). Trimming cost V 6 bases and J 0 bases, with 9 bases left between them. The CDR3 region is CASRAVSSGANVLTF. CDR3 bases: TGTGCCAGTAGGGCAGTCAGCTCTGGGGCCAACGTCCTGACTTTC.

The V call is TRBV19, the J call TRBJ1-5; D call uncertain. Germline V gives CDR1 LNHDA, CDR2 SQIVND (reference sequence). The CDR3 length is 14 residues. V was pared by 5 bases and J by 6 bases, with 14 bases between. In DNA, the CDR3 is TGTGCCAGTAGTCGGAGGGATTTTCTTCAGCCCCAGCATTTT. Its translation: CASSRRDFLQPQHF.